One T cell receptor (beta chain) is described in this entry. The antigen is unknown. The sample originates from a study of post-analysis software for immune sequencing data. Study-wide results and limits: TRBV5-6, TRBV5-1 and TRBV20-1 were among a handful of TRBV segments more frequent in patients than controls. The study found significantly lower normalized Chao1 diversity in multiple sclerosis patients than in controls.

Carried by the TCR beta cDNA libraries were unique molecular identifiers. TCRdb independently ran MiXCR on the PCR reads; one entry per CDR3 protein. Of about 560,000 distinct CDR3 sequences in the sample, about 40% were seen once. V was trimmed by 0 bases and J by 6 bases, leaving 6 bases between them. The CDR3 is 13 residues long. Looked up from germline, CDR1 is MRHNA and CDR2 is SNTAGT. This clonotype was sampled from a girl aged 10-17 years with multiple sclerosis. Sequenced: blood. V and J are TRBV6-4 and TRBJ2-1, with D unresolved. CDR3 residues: CASSDSLTNEQFF. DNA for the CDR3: TGTGCCAGCAGTGACTCGTTGACCAATGAGCAGTTCTTC.